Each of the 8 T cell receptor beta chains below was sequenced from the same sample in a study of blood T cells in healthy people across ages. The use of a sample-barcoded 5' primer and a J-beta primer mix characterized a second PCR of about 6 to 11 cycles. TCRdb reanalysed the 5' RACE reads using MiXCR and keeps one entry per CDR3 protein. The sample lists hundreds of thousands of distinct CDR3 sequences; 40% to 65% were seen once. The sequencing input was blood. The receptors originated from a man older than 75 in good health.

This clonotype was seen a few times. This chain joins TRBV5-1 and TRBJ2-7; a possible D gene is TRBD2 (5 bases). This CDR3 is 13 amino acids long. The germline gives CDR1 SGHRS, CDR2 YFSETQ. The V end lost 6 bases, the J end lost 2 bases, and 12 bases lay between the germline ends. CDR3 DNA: TGCGCCAGCACCACTCCGGGAACCTACGAGCAGTACTTC. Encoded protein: CASTTPGTYEQYF.

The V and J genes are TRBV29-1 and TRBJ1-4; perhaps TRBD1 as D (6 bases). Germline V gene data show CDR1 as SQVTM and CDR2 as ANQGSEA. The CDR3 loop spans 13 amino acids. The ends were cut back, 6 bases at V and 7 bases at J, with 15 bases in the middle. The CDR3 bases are TGCAGCGTCTATGGGGTAGGGGGTGAAAAACTGTTTTTT. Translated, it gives CSVYGVGGEKLFF.

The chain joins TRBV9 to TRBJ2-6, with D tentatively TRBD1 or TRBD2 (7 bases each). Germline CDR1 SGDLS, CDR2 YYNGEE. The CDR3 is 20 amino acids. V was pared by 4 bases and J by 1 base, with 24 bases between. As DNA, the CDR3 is TGTGCCAGCAGCTTTCCGACACAGCGGGACAGCCCTTCTGGGGCCAACGTCCTGACTTTC. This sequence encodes CASSFPTQRDSPSGANVLTF.

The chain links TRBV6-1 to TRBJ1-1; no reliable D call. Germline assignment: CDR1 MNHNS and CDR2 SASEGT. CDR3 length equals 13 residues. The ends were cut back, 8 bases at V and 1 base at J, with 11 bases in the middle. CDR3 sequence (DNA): TGTGCCAGCGGACGACGGGGGAACACTGAAGCTTTCTTT. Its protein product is CASGRRGNTEAFF.

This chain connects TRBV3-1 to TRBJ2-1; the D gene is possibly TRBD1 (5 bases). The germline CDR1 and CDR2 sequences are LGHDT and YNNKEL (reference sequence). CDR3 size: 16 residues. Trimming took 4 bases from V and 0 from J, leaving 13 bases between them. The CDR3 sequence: CASSPSTASSYNEQFF. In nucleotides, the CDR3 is TGTGCCAGCAGCCCCTCGACAGCAAGCTCCTACAATGAGCAGTTCTTC.

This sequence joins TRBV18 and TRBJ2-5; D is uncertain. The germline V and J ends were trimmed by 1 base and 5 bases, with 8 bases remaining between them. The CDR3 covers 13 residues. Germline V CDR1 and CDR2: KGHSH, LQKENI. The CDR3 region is CASSPLVDETQYF. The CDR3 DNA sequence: TGTGCCAGCTCACCACTAGTAGACGAGACCCAGTACTTC.

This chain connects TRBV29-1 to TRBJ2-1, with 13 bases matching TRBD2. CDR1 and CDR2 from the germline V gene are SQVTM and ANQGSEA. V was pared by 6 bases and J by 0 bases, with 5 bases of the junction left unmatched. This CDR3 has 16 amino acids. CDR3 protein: CSVTTSGRASYNEQFF. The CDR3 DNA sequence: TGCAGCGTAACTACTAGCGGGAGGGCCTCCTACAATGAGCAGTTCTTC.

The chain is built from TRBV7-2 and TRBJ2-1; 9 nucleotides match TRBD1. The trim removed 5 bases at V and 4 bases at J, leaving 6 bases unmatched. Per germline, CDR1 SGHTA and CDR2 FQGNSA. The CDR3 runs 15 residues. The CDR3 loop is CASSKAGTGYNEQFF. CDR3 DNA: TGTGCCAGCAGCAAGGCCGGGACAGGGTACAATGAGCAGTTCTTC. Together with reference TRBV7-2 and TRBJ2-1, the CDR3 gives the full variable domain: GAGVSQSPSNKVTEKGKDVELRCDPISGHTALYWYRQSLGQGLEFLIYFQGNSAPDKSGLPSDRFSAERTGGSVSTLTIQRTQQEDSAVYLCASSKAGTGYNEQFFGPGTRLTVL.